This T cell receptor (beta chain) was identified in a study of blood T cells in healthy people across ages. Study-wide results and limits: There were more naive CD4+ cells and higher diversity in long-lived donors than in aged donors.

Total RNA, at least 5 micrograms per sample, came from PBMCs. With respect to this clonotype: Its specificity is not known.

Germline CDR1 DFQATT, CDR2 SNEGSKA (reference sequence). The CDR3 totals 16 residues. V gave up 3 bases and J gave up 5 bases; unmatched junction bases: 15. Alongside a J-beta primer mix, a sample-barcoded 5' primer served in a second PCR lasting roughly 7 to 12 cycles. TCRdb analysed the 5' RACE reads with MiXCR anew, one entry per CDR3 protein. This table holds around 500,000 distinct CDR3 sequences, more than 45% found once. The chain has TRBV20-1 and TRBJ2-5, with 7 bases aligning to TRBD1. This receptor was obtained from a man aged 80 or over in good health. Sample: blood. The CDR3 here is CSASPPTGVSVETQYF. As DNA, the CDR3 is TGCAGTGCTAGCCCCCCTACAGGGGTATCGGTGGAGACCCAGTACTTC.